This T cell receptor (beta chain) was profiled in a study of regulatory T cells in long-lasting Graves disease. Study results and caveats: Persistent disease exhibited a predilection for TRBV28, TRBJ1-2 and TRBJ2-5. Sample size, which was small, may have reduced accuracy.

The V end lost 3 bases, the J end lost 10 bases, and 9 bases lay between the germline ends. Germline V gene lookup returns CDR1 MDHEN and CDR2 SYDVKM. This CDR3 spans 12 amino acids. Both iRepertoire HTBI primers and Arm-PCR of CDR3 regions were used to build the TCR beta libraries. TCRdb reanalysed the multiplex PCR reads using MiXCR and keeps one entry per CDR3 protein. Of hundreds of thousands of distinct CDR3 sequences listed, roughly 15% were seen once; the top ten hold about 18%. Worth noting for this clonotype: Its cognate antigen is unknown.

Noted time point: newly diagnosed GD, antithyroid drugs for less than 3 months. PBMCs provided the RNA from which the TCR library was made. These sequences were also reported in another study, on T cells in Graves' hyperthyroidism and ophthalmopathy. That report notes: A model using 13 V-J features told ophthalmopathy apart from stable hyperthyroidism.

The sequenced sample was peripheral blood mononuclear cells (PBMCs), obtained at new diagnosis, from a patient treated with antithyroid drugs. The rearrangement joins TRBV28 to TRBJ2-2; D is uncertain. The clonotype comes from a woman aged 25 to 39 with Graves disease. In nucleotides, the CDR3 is TGTGCCAGCAGTTTTAGACCGGCGGAGCTGTTTTTT. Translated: CASSFRPAELFF.